The 27 T cell receptor beta chains below all came from one sample that was sequenced in a study of blood T cell repertoires in COVID-19. Clones were sequenced by immunoSEQ multiplex PCR, and TCRdb holds only the in-frame ones, with some missing. There are fewer than 95,000 clones in the sample; roughly 88% occur only once, and 25% to 30% lies in the top ten. Material for sequencing was peripheral blood. These receptors all come from a man aged 45 to 65 with active or convalescent COVID-19.

This clone has more than one count but fewer than ten. The V call is TRBV27, the J call TRBJ1-2; 7 bases fit TRBD1. V lost 4 bases to trimming and J lost 4 bases; unmatched junction nucleotides: 6. Germline values: CDR1 MNHEY, CDR2 SMNVEV (reference sequence). The CDR3 contains 14 residues. Here the CDR3 reads CASSSDRVCYGYTF. CDR3 nucleotide sequence: TGTGCCAGCAGTTCTGACAGGGTATGCTATGGCTACACCTTC.

The chain employs TRBV19 and TRBJ2-1; weak D call: TRBD2 (5 bases). The V and J ends lost 9 bases and 6 bases respectively, with 21 bases between them. CDR1 is LNHDA and CDR2 is SQIVND in the germline V gene (reference sequence). This CDR3 spans 15 amino acids. CDR3 protein: CASASGRASPNEQFF. In DNA, the CDR3 is TGTGCCAGCGCTTCCGGGCGGGCCAGCCCCAATGAGCAGTTCTTC.

This rearrangement joins TRBV6-2 or TRBV6-3 to TRBJ2-5; D remains unclear. CDR3 length: 14 amino acids. Germline CDR1 reads MNHEY; CDR2 reads SVGEGT. Trimming removed 0 bases from V and 5 bases from J, with 10 bases in between. CDR3 sequence: CASSYSSLWETQYF. CDR3 sequence (DNA): TGTGCCAGCAGTTACTCGAGTTTGTGGGAGACCCAGTACTTC.

J is TRBJ2-2 and V is TRBV7-6; 9 nucleotides match TRBD1. V was clipped by 5 bases and J by 10 bases; unmatched bases: 11. Germline assignment: CDR1 SGHVS and CDR2 FNYEAQ. The CDR3 spans 15 residues. The CDR3 DNA reads as TGTGCCAGCAGCCCAGCCGGGACAGGGAAGGCGGAGCTGTTTTTT. Residues: CASSPAGTGKAELFF.

This chain links TRBV12-3 or TRBV12-4 with TRBJ1-3, with a tentative D call TRBD1 (6 bases). The CDR3 sequence is 13 residues long. The V and J ends lost 8 bases and 0 bases respectively, with 8 bases between them. Here the CDR3 reads CASSTGSGNTIYF. In DNA form, the CDR3 reads TGTGCCAGCTCGACAGGCTCTGGAAACACCATATATTTT.

This rearrangement joins TRBV23-1 to TRBJ1-2, with no clear D. TRBV23-1 is designated an ORF whose function remains uncertain. The CDR3 spans 14 residues. The germline V and J ends were trimmed by 3 bases and 1 base, with 9 bases remaining between them. CDR3 protein: CASSQRLSNYGYTF. CDR3 DNA: TGCGCCAGCAGTCAGAGACTGAGTAACTATGGCTACACCTTC.

The genes are TRBV2 and TRBJ1-3, with a tentative D call TRBD1 (6 bases). The V end was cut by 1 base, the J end by 8 bases, with 12 bases between. This CDR3 region has 14 residues. Germline V gene lookup returns CDR1 SNHLY and CDR2 FYNNEI. This CDR3 is CASSEGRDTYTIYF. CDR3 DNA sequence: TGTGCCAGCAGTGAAGGTCGGGACACCTACACCATATATTTT.

The chain carries TRBV27 and TRBJ2-2; possible D gene TRBD1, 5 bases. The CDR3 sequence is 14 residues long. Trimming removed 6 bases from V and 1 base from J, with 9 bases in between. Germline V gene lookup returns CDR1 MNHEY and CDR2 SMNVEV (reference sequence). CDR3 nucleotide sequence: TGTGCCAGCAGCCCAGGGTTGAACACCGGGGAGCTGTTTTTT. Translating gives CASSPGLNTGELFF.

This clone has just one count. The V and J genes are TRBV6-5 and TRBJ1-2; no clear D. Germline values: CDR1 MNHEY, CDR2 SVGAGI. The CDR3 is 11 residues long. Trimming took 8 bases from V and 4 from J, leaving 8 bases between them. This CDR3 is CASVTAYGYTF. In DNA form, the CDR3 reads TGTGCCAGCGTAACAGCCTATGGCTACACCTTC.

This clone was observed a single time. The chain employs TRBV2 and TRBJ2-4, with D possibly being TRBD1 (6 bases). V lost 6 bases to trimming and J lost 8 bases, with 8 bases between them. Per the germline V gene, CDR1 is SNHLY and CDR2 is FYNNEI. CDR3 length equals 11 residues. In nucleotides, the CDR3 is TGTGCCAGCAGGAGGACAGACATTCAGTACTTC. Translated: CASRRTDIQYF.

The chain recombines TRBV30 with TRBJ2-5; 7 bases are a match to TRBD2. The junction had 7 bases not matched to a gene; V was cut back by 4 bases and J by 5 bases. Germline V gene data show CDR1 as GTSNPN and CDR2 as SVGIG (reference sequence). The CDR3 has 13 residues. This CDR3 reads CAWNLQGGETQYF. CDR3 DNA: TGTGCCTGGAATTTGCAGGGAGGGGAGACCCAGTACTTC.

The chain couples TRBV30 to TRBJ2-5; TRBD2 matches at 11 bases. V was clipped by 3 bases and J by 5 bases; unmatched bases: 5. The CDR3 runs to 14 residues. CDR1 is GTSNPN and CDR2 is SVGIG in the germline V gene (reference sequence). CDR3 loop: CAWRPLAGAETQYF. In nucleotides, the CDR3 is TGTGCCTGGAGGCCACTAGCGGGGGCGGAGACCCAGTACTTC.

The rearrangement joins TRBV10-3 to TRBJ1-2, with a possible D match to TRBD1 (5 bases). Germline V lookup: CDR1 ENHRY, CDR2 SYGVKD. This CDR3 is 14 amino acids long. V dropped 7 bases and J dropped 5 bases, with 17 bases sitting between them. The CDR3 sequence: CAITGGAAGYGYTF. In DNA, the CDR3 is TGTGCCATCACCGGCGGGGCGGCAGGGTATGGCTACACCTTC.

The rearrangement uses TRBV4-1 and TRBJ2-5; a possible D gene is TRBD2 (6 bases). The germline V gene has CDR1 MGHRA and CDR2 YSYEKL. Trimming took 1 base from V and 4 from J, leaving 13 bases between them. This CDR3 has 15 amino acids. CDR3 in amino acids: CASSQGGSGAETQYF. The CDR3 bases are TGCGCCAGCAGCCAAGGGGGTAGCGGTGCAGAGACCCAGTACTTC.

The chain links TRBV7-2 to TRBJ1-1, with D unresolved. Trimming shortened V by 4 bases and J by 6 bases, and 12 bases separated the two germline ends. This CDR3 region has 13 residues. CDR1 and CDR2 (germline): SGHTA, FQGNSA. The CDR3 DNA is TGTGCCAGCAGCTCCCCCCGGGGTGCTGAAGCTTTCTTT. It codes for CASSSPRGAEAFF.

V usage is TRBV5-4 and J usage is TRBJ2-7; 8 nucleotides match TRBD1. V lost 2 bases and J lost 5; bases outside the gene matches: 12. The V gene's germline CDR1 is SGHNT and CDR2 YYREEE (reference sequence). This CDR3 is 16 amino acids long. The CDR3 bases are TGTGCCAGCAGCTTCATGACAAGGCAGGGGGCTGACGAGCAGTACTTC. Translation gives CASSFMTRQGADEQYF.

The chain employs TRBV5-1 and TRBJ2-2; 10 nucleotides line up with TRBD2. This CDR3 comprises 16 residues. The germline V gene has CDR1 SGHRS and CDR2 YFSETQ. After removal of 4 bases from V and 1 base from J, the junction contained 4 bases not matched to a gene. The CDR3 DNA sequence: TGCGCCAGCAGCCCCGGACTAGCGGAGAACACCGGGGAGCTGTTTTTT. Amino acid sequence: CASSPGLAENTGELFF.

V and J are TRBV30 and TRBJ1-3; maybe TRBD1 (5 bases). Deletions cut 5 bases from V and 2 bases from J, with 13 bases between. The CDR3 consists of 14 residues. Germline V gene lookup returns CDR1 GTSNPN and CDR2 SVGIG (reference sequence). The CDR3 sequence: CAWAAGYTGNTIYF. CDR3 nucleotides: TGTGCCTGGGCGGCAGGGTACACTGGAAACACCATATATTTT.

The V gene is TRBV12-3 or TRBV12-4, the J gene TRBJ2-1, with D perhaps TRBD1 (5 bases). The length of the CDR3 is 12 residues. V was trimmed by 4 bases and J by 15 bases, leaving 16 bases between them. Written as DNA, the CDR3 is TGTGCCAGCAGTTCCGACAGCCGGGTGGGGTTCTTC. Its protein is CASSSDSRVGFF.

The V call is TRBV11-2, the J call TRBJ2-7; tentative D call: TRBD1 (5 bases). Germline lookup yields CDR1 SGHAT and CDR2 FQNNGV. Trimming took 4 bases from V and 3 from J, leaving 7 bases between them. The CDR3 sequence is 12 residues long. The CDR3 loop reads CASSYRGYEQYF. CDR3 DNA: TGTGCCAGCAGCTATAGGGGCTACGAGCAGTACTTC.

The V and J genes are TRBV11-2 and TRBJ1-2; D is possibly TRBD1 (5 bases). The germline gives CDR1 SGHAT, CDR2 FQNNGV. The CDR3 runs 15 residues. The V gene lost 5 bases and the J gene lost 4 bases, with 17 bases spanning the gap. CDR3 in DNA: TGTGCCAGCAGCCTGCGACAGCTAAGTCCCTATGGCTACACCTTC. Encoded protein: CASSLRQLSPYGYTF.

This clone has a handful of counts. The chain couples TRBV6-2 or TRBV6-3 to TRBJ1-1; no reliable D call. The CDR3 has 13 amino acids. Germline values: CDR1 MNHEY, CDR2 SVGEGT. Trimming removed 5 bases from V and 0 bases from J, with 7 bases in between. CDR3 nucleotides: TGTGCCAGCAGTCATACAGTGAACACTGAAGCTTTCTTT. This sequence encodes CASSHTVNTEAFF.

The rearrangement joins TRBV11-2 to TRBJ1-1; D is perhaps TRBD1 (5 bases). The CDR3 is 14 residues long. Per germline, CDR1 SGHAT and CDR2 FQNNGV. V lost 2 bases and J 11 bases, leaving 18 bases between the germline ends. CDR3 bases: TGTGCCAGCAGCTTAAGTGGGGCTCCGCAGGAGGCTTTCTTT. Translating gives CASSLSGAPQEAFF. The full variable domain, in which reference TRBV11-2 and TRBJ1-1 provide the parts outside the CDR3, is EAGVAQSPRYKIIEKRQSVAFWCNPISGHATLYWYQQILGQGPKLLIQFQNNGVVDDSQLPKDRFSAERLKGVDSTLKIQPAKLEDSAVYLCASSLSGAPQEAFFGQGTRLTVV.

This clone was recorded at least ten times. The rearrangement links TRBV6-5 to TRBJ2-2; possible D gene TRBD1, 5 bases. The CDR3 runs to 14 residues. V was trimmed by 6 bases and J by 4 bases, leaving 12 bases between them. The germline V gene has CDR1 MNHEY and CDR2 SVGAGI. For the CDR3, the DNA is TGTGCCAGCAGGGGCGGACAAAGCACCGGGGAGCTGTTTTTT. Translating it yields CASRGGQSTGELFF.

The chain recombines TRBV3-1 (or the pseudogene TRBV3-2) with TRBJ1-4; no reliable D call. CDR1 is LGHDT and CDR2 is YNNKEL in the germline V gene (reference sequence). V lost 6 bases and J lost 0, with 11 bases in between. The CDR3 is 15 amino acids. The CDR3 DNA reads TGTGCCAGCAGTGTTGAGCCTGCAACTAATGAAAAACTGTTTTTT. Its translation: CASSVEPATNEKLFF.

This chain links TRBV27 with TRBJ2-3, with 16 bases that match TRBD2. The CDR3 has 19 amino acids. The germline gives CDR1 MNHEY, CDR2 SMNVEV (reference sequence). The ends lost 3 bases at V and 1 base at J; junction bases unmatched: 7. The CDR3 DNA is TGTGCCAGCAGTTTGGGGACTAGCGGGAGGGCTCGCGGCACAGATACGCAGTATTTT. This sequence encodes CASSLGTSGRARGTDTQYF.

V usage is TRBV12-3 or TRBV12-4 and J usage is TRBJ2-5, with D tentatively TRBD1 (6 bases). The CDR3 loop spans 12 amino acids. V gave up 6 bases and J gave up 4 bases, with 9 bases separating them. The CDR3 protein is CASRQQGETQYF. For the CDR3, the DNA is TGTGCCAGCAGACAACAGGGAGAGACCCAGTACTTC.